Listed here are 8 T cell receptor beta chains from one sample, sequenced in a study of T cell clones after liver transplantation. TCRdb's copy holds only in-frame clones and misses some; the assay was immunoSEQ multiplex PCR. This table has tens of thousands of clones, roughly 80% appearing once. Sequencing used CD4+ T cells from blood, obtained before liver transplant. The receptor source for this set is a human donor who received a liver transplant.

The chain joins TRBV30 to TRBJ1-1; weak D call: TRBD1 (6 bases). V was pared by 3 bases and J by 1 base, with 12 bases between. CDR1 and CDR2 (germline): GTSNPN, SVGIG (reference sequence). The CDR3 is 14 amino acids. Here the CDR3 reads CAWSGGRGNTEAFF. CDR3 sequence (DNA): TGTGCCTGGAGCGGCGGCAGGGGGAACACTGAAGCTTTCTTT.

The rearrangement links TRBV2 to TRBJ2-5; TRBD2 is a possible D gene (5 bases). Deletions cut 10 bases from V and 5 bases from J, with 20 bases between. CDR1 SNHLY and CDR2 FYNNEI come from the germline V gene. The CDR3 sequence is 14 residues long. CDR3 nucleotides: TGTGCCACCTTAGGGTCCCAGATAGCGGAGACCCAGTACTTC. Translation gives CATLGSQIAETQYF.

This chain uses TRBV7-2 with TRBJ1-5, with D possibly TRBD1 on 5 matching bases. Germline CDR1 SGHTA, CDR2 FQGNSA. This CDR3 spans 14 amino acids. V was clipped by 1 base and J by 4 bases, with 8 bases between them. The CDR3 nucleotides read TGTGCCAGCAGCTTAGTGCCAGGGAATCAGCCCCAGCATTTT. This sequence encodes CASSLVPGNQPQHF.

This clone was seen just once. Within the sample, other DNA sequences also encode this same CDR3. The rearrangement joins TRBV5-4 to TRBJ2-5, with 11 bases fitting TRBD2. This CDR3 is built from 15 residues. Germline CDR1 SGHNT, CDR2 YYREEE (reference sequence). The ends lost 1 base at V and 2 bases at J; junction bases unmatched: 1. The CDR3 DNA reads TGTGCCAGCAGCTTGCGACTAGCGGGGCAAGAGACCCAGTACTTC. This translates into CASSLRLAGQETQYF. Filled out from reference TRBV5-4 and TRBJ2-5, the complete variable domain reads ETGVTQSPTHLIKTRGQQVTLRCSSQSGHNTVSWYQQALGQGPQFIFQYYREEENGRGNFPPRFSGLQFPNYSSELNVNALELDDSALYLCASSLRLAGQETQYFGPGTRLLVL.

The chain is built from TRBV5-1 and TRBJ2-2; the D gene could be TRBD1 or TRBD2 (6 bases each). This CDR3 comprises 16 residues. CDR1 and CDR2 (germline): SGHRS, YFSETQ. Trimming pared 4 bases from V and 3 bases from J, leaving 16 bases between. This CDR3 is CASSAVGGAYTGELFF. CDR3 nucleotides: TGCGCCAGCAGCGCGGTGGGGGGCGCGTACACCGGGGAGCTGTTTTTT.

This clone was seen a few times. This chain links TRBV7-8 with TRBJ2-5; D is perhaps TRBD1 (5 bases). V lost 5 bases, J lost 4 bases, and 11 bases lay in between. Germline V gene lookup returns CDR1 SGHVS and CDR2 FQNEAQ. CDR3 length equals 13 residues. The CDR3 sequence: CASSVRQLETQYF. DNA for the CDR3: TGTGCCAGCAGCGTTAGACAGCTAGAGACCCAGTACTTC.

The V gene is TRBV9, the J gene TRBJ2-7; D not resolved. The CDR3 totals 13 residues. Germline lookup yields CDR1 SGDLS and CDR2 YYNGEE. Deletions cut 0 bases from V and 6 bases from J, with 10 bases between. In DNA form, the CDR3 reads TGTGCCAGCAGCGTAGCTCCGGCGGTCGAGCAGTACTTC. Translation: CASSVAPAVEQYF.

Here the CDR3 reads CARVTLRGLRETQYF. The CDR3 region has the DNA TGTGCCAGGGTCACTTTGCGGGGCTTGAGGGAGACCCAGTACTTC. The rearrangement links TRBV6-4 to TRBJ2-5; possibly TRBD2 for D (6 bases). Looked up from germline, CDR1 is MRHNA and CDR2 is SNTAGT. The germline V and J ends were trimmed by 9 bases and 5 bases, with 22 bases remaining between them. This CDR3 comprises 15 residues.